These 27 T cell receptor beta chains were sequenced from one sample in a study of breast tumors, draining lymph nodes, adjacent tissues (TCRdb year 2016). Receptor libraries were prepared by multiplex PCR. The data were produced on an Illumina HiSeq 2000. TCRdb ran its own pipeline on the public reads, namely fastp trimming at Q25 and MiXCR clone calling, and kept in-frame beta chains. Entries are consolidated by CDR3 protein sequence, retaining the most common genes and DNA. In all, the sample holds 150,000 to 200,000 distinct CDR3 sequences, and around 33% of those were seen once. The ten most abundant clones make up roughly 3.8% of the sample. Lymph node samples came from the axillary draining lymph nodes of breast cancer patients. The sequenced material came from axillary lymph node tissue. These receptors were obtained from a female donor with breast cancer. Some clones in this sample may be carry-over from other donors' samples.

This sequence joins TRBV20-1 and TRBJ1-5; D is possibly TRBD1 (5 bases). Trimming removed 6 bases from V and 11 bases from J, with 23 bases in between. The germline V gene encodes CDR1 DFQATT and CDR2 SNEGSKA (reference sequence). There are 14 residues in the CDR3. CDR3 amino acids: CSARLQVARETQHF. In DNA, the CDR3 is TGCAGTGCCAGGTTACAGGTGGCGCGAGAGACCCAGCATTTT.

There are many counts of this clonotype. The V and J genes are TRBV20-1 and TRBJ2-3; D is undetermined. Trimming cost V 0 bases and J 2 bases, with 21 bases left between them. Germline loops: CDR1 DFQATT, CDR2 SNEGSKA (reference sequence). This CDR3 is built from 18 residues. CDR3 residues: CSAREGTGSAVFTDTQYF. The CDR3 DNA reads TGCAGTGCTAGAGAGGGTACTGGTTCTGCGGTATTCACAGATACGCAGTATTTT.

This sequence joins TRBV7-6 and TRBJ2-7; TRBD1 might be the D (6 bases). V was trimmed by 5 bases and J by 1 base, leaving 15 bases between them. Germline CDR1 and CDR2: SGHVS and FNYEAQ. The CDR3 extends over 15 amino acids. CDR3 sequence: CASSPGHGTSYEQYF. CDR3 nucleotides: TGTGCCAGCAGCCCGGGACACGGAACGTCCTACGAGCAGTACTTC.

In the case of this clonotype: A much larger clone is a single base away; this may be a read error. No conserved phenylalanine or tryptophan ends this CDR3, so it is likely a read error. The chain couples TRBV5-4 to TRBJ2-3, with 7 bases aligning to TRBD1. The J segment lost 4 bases and the V segment lost 2 bases, leaving 4 bases of the junction unmatched. The length of the CDR3 is 14 residues. Germline CDR1 and CDR2: SGHNT and YYREEE (reference sequence). CDR3 loop: CASSLRQGADTQYS. CDR3 in DNA: TGTGCCAGCAGCTTAAGACAGGGAGCAGATACGCAGTATTCT.

Points on this clonotype: Here the CDR3 omits its conserved ending phenylalanine or tryptophan, so a read error is the likely source. This rearrangement joins TRBV7-2 to TRBJ1-6; D unresolved. Trimming cost V 5 bases and J 7 bases, with 9 bases left between them. Germline lookup yields CDR1 SGHTA and CDR2 FQGNSA. The CDR3 length is 13 residues. The CDR3 loop is CASSPDVNSPLHL. The CDR3 DNA reads TGTGCCAGCAGCCCGGACGTGAATTCACCCCTCCACCTT.

This clonotype was counted many times. The V call is TRBV7-9, the J call TRBJ1-2; no firm D call. V shed 2 bases and J shed 5 bases, with 6 bases lying between them. The germline gives CDR1 SEHNR, CDR2 FQNEAQ (reference sequence). The CDR3 runs to 12 residues. The DNA for the CDR3 is TGTGCCAGCAGCTTAATGGAATATGGCTACACCTTC. Its protein product is CASSLMEYGYTF.

This clonotype was counted many times. V gene TRBV13 combines with J gene TRBJ2-1, with 14 bases that match TRBD2. V was pared by 3 bases and J by 14 bases, with 3 bases of the junction left unmatched. The CDR3 covers 13 residues. Germline V lookup: CDR1 PRHDT, CDR2 FYEKMQ (reference sequence). The CDR3 spells CASSLGLAGDEFF. The DNA for the CDR3 is TGTGCCAGCAGCTTGGGACTAGCGGGAGATGAGTTCTTC.

This clonotype was detected many times. The CDR3 loop is CASSRRDLFYGYTF. As DNA, the CDR3 is TGTGCCAGCAGCCGCCGGGACCTATTCTATGGCTACACCTTC. The chain uses TRBV28 and TRBJ1-2; TRBD1 is a possible D gene (5 bases). Trimming took off 6 bases at V and 4 bases at J, with 15 bases between the two ends. The CDR3 runs to 14 residues. CDR1 and CDR2 (germline): MDHEN, SYDVKM.

In this sample, this clonotype turned up many times. This chain connects TRBV5-8 to TRBJ2-3; TRBD2 is a possible D gene (5 bases). Germline loops: CDR1 SGHTS, CDR2 YDEGEE. The CDR3 spans 14 residues. Trimming took off 0 bases at V and 6 bases at J, with 11 bases between the two ends. CDR3 bases: TGTGCCAGCAGCTTGGCTCCGGGCGGGGATACGCAGTATTTT. This gives the protein CASSLAPGGDTQYF.

The sample holds many counts of this clonotype. This chain uses TRBV9 with TRBJ2-2; the D gene is possibly TRBD2 (6 bases). Per the germline V gene, CDR1 is SGDLS and CDR2 is YYNGEE. Trimming took 5 bases from V and 0 from J, leaving 8 bases between them. The CDR3 is 14 residues long. The CDR3 spells CASSSSANTGELFF. Written as DNA, the CDR3 is TGTGCCAGCAGTTCTAGCGCGAACACCGGGGAGCTGTTTTTT.

This clonotype was observed many times. The chain has TRBV3-1 and TRBJ1-2; D is ambiguous. Trimming pared 5 bases from V and 2 bases from J, leaving 12 bases between. Per germline, CDR1 LGHDT and CDR2 YNNKEL (reference sequence). CDR3 size: 14 residues. The CDR3 DNA follows: TGTGCCAGCAGCGCGGGATTCACAAACTATGGCTACACCTTC. Translating gives CASSAGFTNYGYTF.

This clonotype appeared many times. V usage is TRBV14 and J usage is TRBJ2-7; the match to TRBD2 covers 13 bases. The V and J ends lost 4 bases and 2 bases, in that order; junction bases with no gene match: 5. Germline V lookup: CDR1 SGHDN, CDR2 FVKESK. The CDR3 is made up of 16 amino acids. DNA of the CDR3: TGTGCCAGCAGCCCTGGACTAGCGGGGGAGACCTACGAGCAGTACTTC. It specifies CASSPGLAGETYEQYF.

A word on this clonotype: A much larger clone is a single base away; this may be a read error. The V and J genes are TRBV20-1 and TRBJ1-2; D unclear. There are 9 residues in the CDR3. Germline V lookup: CDR1 DFQATT, CDR2 SNEGSKA (reference sequence). The CDR3 sequence is CSANCGYTF. CDR3 in DNA: TGCAGTGCTAACTGTGGCTACACCTTC.

This clonotype came up many times. The chain links TRBV5-4 to TRBJ2-3; TRBD2 agrees at 14 bases. The CDR3 covers 19 residues. With 6 bases clipped from V and 0 bases from J, the junction kept 12 bases outside the gene matches. The V gene's germline CDR1 is SGHNT and CDR2 YYREEE (reference sequence). The DNA of the CDR3 is TGTGCCAGCACCCTTTGGGGGACTAGCGGGGGTAAAAGCACAGATACGCAGTATTTT. Translated: CASTLWGTSGGKSTDTQYF.

This clonotype was recorded many times. The V call is TRBV6-2 or TRBV6-3, the J call TRBJ2-3; the D is unclear. The CDR3 contains 11 residues. Germline values: CDR1 MNHEY, CDR2 SVGEGT. V lost 5 bases and J lost 5, with 5 bases in between. The DNA of the CDR3 is TGTGCCAGCAGTCCCAGAGATACGCAGTATTTT. Amino acids: CASSPRDTQYF.

The rearrangement uses TRBV9 and TRBJ2-7; TRBD2 might be the D (6 bases). Per germline, CDR1 SGDLS and CDR2 YYNGEE. V lost 0 bases and J 6 bases, leaving 13 bases between the germline ends. This CDR3 contains 14 residues. CDR3 nucleotides: TGTGCCAGCAGCGTAGGGCTAGCGTGGCCCGAGCAGTACTTC. As protein: CASSVGLAWPEQYF.

V is TRBV7-8 and J is TRBJ1-2; 10 positions match TRBD1. The CDR3 sequence is 14 residues long. The V gene's germline CDR1 is SGHVS and CDR2 FQNEAQ. Losses at the gene ends were 4 bases for V and 8 bases for J; bases not matched to a gene: 7. The CDR3 loop is CASSSDRGLQGYTF. For the CDR3, the DNA is TGTGCCAGCAGCTCAGACAGGGGGCTGCAAGGCTACACCTTC.

In its sample, this clonotype was seen many times. The chain joins TRBV12-3 or TRBV12-4 to TRBJ2-7; D gene ambiguous. Trimming removed 6 bases at V and 4 bases at J, with 7 bases between. The CDR3 loop spans 11 amino acids. CDR3: CASSPGYEQYF. The CDR3 coding sequence is TGTGCCAGCAGCCCGGGTTACGAGCAGTACTTC.

This clonotype was observed a few times. A much bigger clone sits one base away, suggesting this may be a read error. This sequence joins TRBV5-6 and TRBJ2-7; D could derive from TRBD1 or TRBD2 (5 bases each). V dropped 2 bases and J dropped 4 bases, with 13 bases sitting between them. The germline gives CDR1 SGHDT, CDR2 YYEEEE. CDR3 length: 14 amino acids. The CDR3 DNA reads as TGTGCCAGCAGCTTTGGGACGGCGGAATACGAGCAGTACTTC. Protein sequence: CASSFGTAEYEQYF.

This clonotype was observed many times. This chain uses TRBV4-1 with TRBJ2-3; D gene ambiguous. V was cut by 0 bases and J by 2 bases, with 15 bases left in between. The CDR3 covers 17 residues. CDR1 is MGHRA, CDR2 YSYEKL, per germline. CDR3 sequence reads: CASSQDPPSRTTDTQYF. The CDR3 bases are TGCGCCAGCAGCCAAGATCCCCCATCACGAACCACAGATACGCAGTATTTT.

A word on this clonotype: The CDR3 does not end in the conserved phenylalanine or tryptophan, so this is likely a read error. The chain recombines TRBV7-9 with TRBJ1-4, with D tentatively TRBD1 (5 bases). The germline CDR1 and CDR2 sequences are SEHNR and FQNEAQ (reference sequence). This CDR3 is built from 15 residues. The V gene lost 5 bases and the J gene lost 6 bases, with 16 bases spanning the gap. Here the CDR3 DNA reads TGTGCCAGCAGCACAAGGGGTGAGGGTCATGAAAAACTGTTTTCT. It translates to CASSTRGEGHEKLFS.

The gene calls are TRBV12-3 or TRBV12-4 and TRBJ1-2, with 11 nucleotides matching TRBD1. J gave up 0 bases and V 6 bases, and 9 bases lay outside the gene matches. The CDR3 has 17 amino acids. Here the CDR3 DNA reads TGTGCCAGCAGACCGGGACAGGGGGATAATACTAACTATGGCTACACCTTC. Amino acid sequence: CASRPGQGDNTNYGYTF.

This clonotype was seen at least ten times. This rearrangement joins TRBV7-3 to TRBJ2-2; D is undetermined. In germline, CDR1 is SGHTA, CDR2 FQGTGA. The CDR3 is 12 amino acids. Trimming removed 5 bases at V and 7 bases at J, with 8 bases between. CDR3 bases: TGTGCCAGCAGCCGGAGATACGGGGAGCTGTTTTTT. This encodes CASSRRYGELFF.

This clonotype was counted a single time. The V and J genes are TRBV24-1 and TRBJ2-7, with 9 bases lining up with TRBD1. The J segment lost 9 bases and the V segment lost 5 bases, leaving 16 bases of the junction unmatched. The CDR3 runs 16 residues. Germline loops: CDR1 KGHDR, CDR2 SFDVKD. CDR3 nucleotide sequence: TGTGCCACCAGTGGTCCAAAACAGGGGGCTCCCAACGGGCAGTACTTC. Translated: CATSGPKQGAPNGQYF.

This clonotype was observed many times. The V gene is TRBV6-1, the J gene TRBJ2-5; 8 bases match TRBD2. This CDR3 has 15 amino acids. With 1 base clipped from V and 2 bases from J, the junction kept 3 bases outside the gene matches. The germline V gene has CDR1 MNHNS and CDR2 SASEGT. DNA for the CDR3: TGTGCCAGCAGTGAAGGAGCGGGGGATCAAGAGACCCAGTACTTC. Its protein is CASSEGAGDQETQYF.

This clonotype was seen ten or more times. The J gene is TRBJ2-3, the V gene TRBV30, with 12 bases aligning to TRBD2. Germline trimming cut 3 bases from V and 4 bases from J; bases unmatched to any gene: 5. Germline V lookup: CDR1 GTSNPN, CDR2 SVGIG (reference sequence). The CDR3 has 15 amino acids. The CDR3 sequence is CAWSRLAGDADTQYF. The CDR3 coding sequence is TGTGCCTGGAGCCGACTAGCGGGAGATGCAGATACGCAGTATTTT.

This clonotype occurred many times. The chain is built from TRBV12-3 or TRBV12-4 and TRBJ2-5, with D possibly matching TRBD2 (7 bases). CDR3 length: 16 residues. The V end lost 1 base, the J end lost 7 bases, and 19 bases lay between the germline ends. The CDR3 DNA is TGTGCCAGCAGTTTAGGGTTAGGGGGGGGGCCGGGGACCCAGTACTTC. Its translation is CASSLGLGGGPGTQYF.